This T cell receptor beta chain originates from a study of blood T cell repertoires in COVID-19. Overall study: Sites in the United States, Italy and Spain provided acute and convalescent COVID-19 samples. In each case, the material was cDNA or gDNA derived from T cells, B-cell-depleted T cells, or PBMCs.

The CDR3 spans 11 residues. Trimming took 8 bases from V and 2 from J; bases not matched to a gene: 0. CDR1 and CDR2 from the germline V gene are MNHEY and SVGAGI. In the study's own analysis: For nucleated cells, counts were estimated from reference gene primer amplification. Only in-frame clones appear in the TCRdb table, and some are missing; sequencing was by immunoSEQ multiplex PCR. The DNA was the basis for D and trimming; V, J and clone size are from that table. Found here are about 15,000 clones, roughly 82% of them singletons; the top ten hold approximately 26%. This TCR derives from a woman aged 50 to 65 with active or convalescent COVID-19. The chain combines TRBV6-5 with TRBJ2-7, with TRBD1 matching over 7 bases. Sequences were obtained from peripheral blood. CDR3 nucleotide sequence: TGTGCCAGCGACAGGGCCTACGAGCAGTACTTC. Protein sequence: CASDRAYEQYF.